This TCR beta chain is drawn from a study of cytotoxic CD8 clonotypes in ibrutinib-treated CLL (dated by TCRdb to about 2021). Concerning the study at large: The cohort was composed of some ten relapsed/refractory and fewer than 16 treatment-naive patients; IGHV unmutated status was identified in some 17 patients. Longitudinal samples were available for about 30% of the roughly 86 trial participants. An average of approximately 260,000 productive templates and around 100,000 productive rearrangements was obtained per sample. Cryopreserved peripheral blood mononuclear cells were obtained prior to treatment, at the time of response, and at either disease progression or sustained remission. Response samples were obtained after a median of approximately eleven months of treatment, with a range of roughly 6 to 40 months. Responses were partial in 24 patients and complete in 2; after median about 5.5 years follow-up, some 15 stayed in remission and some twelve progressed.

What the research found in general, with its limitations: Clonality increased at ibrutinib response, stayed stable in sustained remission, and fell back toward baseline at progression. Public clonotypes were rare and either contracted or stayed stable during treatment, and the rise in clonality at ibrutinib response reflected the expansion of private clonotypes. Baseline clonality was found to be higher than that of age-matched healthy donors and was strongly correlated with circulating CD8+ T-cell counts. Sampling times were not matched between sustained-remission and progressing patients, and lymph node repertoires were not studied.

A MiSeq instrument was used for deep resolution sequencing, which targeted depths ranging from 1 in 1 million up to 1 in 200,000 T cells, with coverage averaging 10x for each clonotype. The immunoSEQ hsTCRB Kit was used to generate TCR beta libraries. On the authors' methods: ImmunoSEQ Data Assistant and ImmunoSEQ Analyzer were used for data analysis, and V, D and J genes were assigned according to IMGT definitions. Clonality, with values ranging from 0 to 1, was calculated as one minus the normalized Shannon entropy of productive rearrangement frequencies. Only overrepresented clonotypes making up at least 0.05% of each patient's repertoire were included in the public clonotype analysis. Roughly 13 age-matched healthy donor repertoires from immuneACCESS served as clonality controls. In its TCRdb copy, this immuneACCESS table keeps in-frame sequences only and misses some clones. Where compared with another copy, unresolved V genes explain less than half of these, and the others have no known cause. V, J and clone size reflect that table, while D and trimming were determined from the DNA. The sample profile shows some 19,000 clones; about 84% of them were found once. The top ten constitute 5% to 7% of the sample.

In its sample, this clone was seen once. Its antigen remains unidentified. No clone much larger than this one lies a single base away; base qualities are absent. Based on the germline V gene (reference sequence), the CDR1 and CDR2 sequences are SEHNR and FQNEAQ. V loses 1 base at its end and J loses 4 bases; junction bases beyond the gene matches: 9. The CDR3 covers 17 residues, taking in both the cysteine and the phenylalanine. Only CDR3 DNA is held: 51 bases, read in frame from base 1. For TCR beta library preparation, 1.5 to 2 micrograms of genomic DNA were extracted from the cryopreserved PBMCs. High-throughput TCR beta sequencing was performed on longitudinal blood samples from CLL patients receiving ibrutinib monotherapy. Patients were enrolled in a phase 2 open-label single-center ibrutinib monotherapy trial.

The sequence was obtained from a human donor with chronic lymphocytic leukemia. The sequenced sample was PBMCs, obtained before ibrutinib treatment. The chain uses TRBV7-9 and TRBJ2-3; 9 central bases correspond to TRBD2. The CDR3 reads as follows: CASSLGGAGGPSDTQYF. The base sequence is TGTGCCAGCAGCTTAGGCGGTGCGGGGGGGCCGTCAGATACGCAGTATTTT.